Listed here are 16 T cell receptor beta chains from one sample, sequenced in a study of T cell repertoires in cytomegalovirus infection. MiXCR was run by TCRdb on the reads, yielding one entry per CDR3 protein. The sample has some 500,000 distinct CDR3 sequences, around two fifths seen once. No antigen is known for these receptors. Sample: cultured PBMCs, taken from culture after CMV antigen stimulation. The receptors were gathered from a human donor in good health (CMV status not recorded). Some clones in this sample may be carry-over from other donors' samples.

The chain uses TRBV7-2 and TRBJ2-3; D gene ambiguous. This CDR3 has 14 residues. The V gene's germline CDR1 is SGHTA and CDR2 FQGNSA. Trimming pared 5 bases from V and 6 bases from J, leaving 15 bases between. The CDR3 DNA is TGTGCCAGCAGCCTAGTGGTGGTAAAGGATACGCAGTATTTT. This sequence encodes CASSLVVVKDTQYF.

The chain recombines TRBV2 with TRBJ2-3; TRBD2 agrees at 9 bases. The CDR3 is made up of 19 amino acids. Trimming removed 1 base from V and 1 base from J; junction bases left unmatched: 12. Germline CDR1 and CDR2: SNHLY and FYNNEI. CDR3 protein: CASSEESGGGALGTDTQYF. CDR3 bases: TGTGCCAGCAGTGAAGAGAGTGGCGGGGGGGCCTTAGGCACAGATACGCAGTATTTT.

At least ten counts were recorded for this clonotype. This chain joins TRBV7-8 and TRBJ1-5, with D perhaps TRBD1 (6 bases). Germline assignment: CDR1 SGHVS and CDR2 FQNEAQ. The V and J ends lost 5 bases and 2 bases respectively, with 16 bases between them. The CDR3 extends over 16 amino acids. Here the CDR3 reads CASSPEGGNRNQPQHF. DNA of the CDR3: TGTGCCAGCAGCCCCGAGGGGGGTAACCGCAATCAGCCCCAGCATTTT.

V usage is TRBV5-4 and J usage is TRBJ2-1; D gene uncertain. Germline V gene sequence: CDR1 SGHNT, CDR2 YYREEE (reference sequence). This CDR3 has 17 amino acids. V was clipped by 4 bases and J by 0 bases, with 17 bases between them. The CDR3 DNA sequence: TGTGCCAGCAGCCCACGCCTGTCTATACCCTCCTACAATGAGCAGTTCTTC. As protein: CASSPRLSIPSYNEQFF.

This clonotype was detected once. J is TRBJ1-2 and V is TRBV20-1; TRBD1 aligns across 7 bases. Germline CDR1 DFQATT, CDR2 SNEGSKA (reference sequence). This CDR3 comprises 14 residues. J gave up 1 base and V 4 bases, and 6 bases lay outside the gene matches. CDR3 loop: CSATRTGFNYGYTF. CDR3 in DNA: TGCAGTGCTACCCGGACAGGTTTTAACTATGGCTACACCTTC.

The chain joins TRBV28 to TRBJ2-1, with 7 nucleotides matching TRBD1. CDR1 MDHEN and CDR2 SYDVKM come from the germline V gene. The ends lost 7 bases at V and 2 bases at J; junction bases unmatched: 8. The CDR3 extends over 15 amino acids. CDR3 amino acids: CASTVRQGAYNEQFF. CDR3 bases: TGTGCCAGCACTGTCCGACAGGGTGCCTACAATGAGCAGTTCTTC.

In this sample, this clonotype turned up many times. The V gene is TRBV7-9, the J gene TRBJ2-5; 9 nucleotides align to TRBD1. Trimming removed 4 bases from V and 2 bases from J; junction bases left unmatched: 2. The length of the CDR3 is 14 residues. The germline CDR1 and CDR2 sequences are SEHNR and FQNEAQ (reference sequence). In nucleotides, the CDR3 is TGTGCCAGCAGCTCGACAGGGGGACAAGAGACCCAGTACTTC. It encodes CASSSTGGQETQYF.

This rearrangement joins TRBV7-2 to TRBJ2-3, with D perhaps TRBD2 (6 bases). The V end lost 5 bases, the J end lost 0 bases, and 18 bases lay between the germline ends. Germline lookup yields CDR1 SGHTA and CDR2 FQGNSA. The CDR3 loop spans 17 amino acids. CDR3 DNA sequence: TGTGCCAGCAGCAAAATGACCCACGGGGGAAGCACAGATACGCAGTATTTT. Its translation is CASSKMTHGGSTDTQYF.

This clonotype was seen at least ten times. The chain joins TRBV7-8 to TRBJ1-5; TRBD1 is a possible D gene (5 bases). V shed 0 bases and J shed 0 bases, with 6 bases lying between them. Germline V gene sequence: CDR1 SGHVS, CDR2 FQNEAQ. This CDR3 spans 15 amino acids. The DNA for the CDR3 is TGTGCCAGCAGCTTAGCCAGGGATAGCAATCAGCCCCAGCATTTT. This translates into CASSLARDSNQPQHF.

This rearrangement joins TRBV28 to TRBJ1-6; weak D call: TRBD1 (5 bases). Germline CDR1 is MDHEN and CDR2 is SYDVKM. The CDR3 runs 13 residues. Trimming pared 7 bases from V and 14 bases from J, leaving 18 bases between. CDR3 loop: CASIRRSIGALHF. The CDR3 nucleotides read TGTGCCAGCATCCGCCGGTCCATAGGGGCCCTCCACTTT.

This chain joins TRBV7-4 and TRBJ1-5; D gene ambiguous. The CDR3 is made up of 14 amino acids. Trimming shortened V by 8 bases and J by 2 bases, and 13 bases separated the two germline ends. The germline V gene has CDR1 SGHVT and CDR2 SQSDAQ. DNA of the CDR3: TGTGCCAGCGGCGGGTTTGATGGCAATCAGCCCCAGCATTTT. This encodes CASGGFDGNQPQHF.

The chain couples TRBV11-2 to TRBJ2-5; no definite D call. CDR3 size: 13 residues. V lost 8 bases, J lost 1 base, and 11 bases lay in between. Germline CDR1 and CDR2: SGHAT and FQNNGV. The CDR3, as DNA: TGTGCCAGCTGCGGACCAGCCCAAGAGACCCAGTACTTC. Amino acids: CASCGPAQETQYF. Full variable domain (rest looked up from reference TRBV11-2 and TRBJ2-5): EAGVAQSPRYKIIEKRQSVAFWCNPISGHATLYWYQQILGQGPKLLIQFQNNGVVDDSQLPKDRFSAERLKGVDSTLKIQPAKLEDSAVYLCASCGPAQETQYFGPGTRLLVL.

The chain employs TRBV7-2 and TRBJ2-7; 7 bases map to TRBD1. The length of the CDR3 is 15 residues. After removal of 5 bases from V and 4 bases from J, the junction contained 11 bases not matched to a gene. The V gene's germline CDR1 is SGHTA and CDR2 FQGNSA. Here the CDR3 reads CASSPRTGWGYEQYF. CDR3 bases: TGTGCCAGCAGCCCCCGGACAGGTTGGGGGTACGAGCAGTACTTC.

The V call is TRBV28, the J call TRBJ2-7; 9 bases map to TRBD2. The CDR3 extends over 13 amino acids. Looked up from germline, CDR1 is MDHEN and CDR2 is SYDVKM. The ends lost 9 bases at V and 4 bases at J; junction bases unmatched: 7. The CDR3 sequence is CASLSGGTYEQYF. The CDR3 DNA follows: TGTGCCAGTCTCAGCGGGGGGACATACGAGCAGTACTTC.

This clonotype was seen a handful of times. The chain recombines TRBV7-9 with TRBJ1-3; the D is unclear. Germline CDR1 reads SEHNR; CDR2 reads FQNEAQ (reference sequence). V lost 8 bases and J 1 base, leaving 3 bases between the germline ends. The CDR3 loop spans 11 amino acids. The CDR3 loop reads CASWSGNTIYF. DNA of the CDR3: TGTGCCAGCTGGTCTGGAAACACCATATATTTT.

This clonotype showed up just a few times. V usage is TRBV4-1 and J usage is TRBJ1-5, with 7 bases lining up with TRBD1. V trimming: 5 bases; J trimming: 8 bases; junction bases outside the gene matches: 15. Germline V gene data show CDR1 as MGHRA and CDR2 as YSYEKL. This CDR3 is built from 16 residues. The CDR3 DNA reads TGCGCCAGCAGCAAATATTACGACAGGGATATCGAGCCCCAGCATTTT. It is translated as CASSKYYDRDIEPQHF.